Listed below are T cell receptor beta chains from one sample, sequenced in a study of cytomegalovirus exposure and HLA in healthy donors. The assay was immunoSEQ multiplex PCR, and TCRdb's table has in-frame clones only and misses some. The sample consists of approximately 150,000 clones, about a tenth of them appearing once. Sequenced sample: PBMCs. The receptors were gathered from a male donor in good health and CMV-seronegative. Both conserved end residues are part of each CDR3. Fields, in order: D gene, clone size, J gene, V gene, CDR3 protein, CDR3 DNA. A D gene is named only where the DNA matches it firmly. Only part of the rows carry a size: once, few, many, or a class if the clone is expanded.

D gene: TRBD1; clone size: -; J gene: TRBJ1-3; V gene: TRBV5-1; CDR3 protein: CASSSGQESTIYF; CDR3 DNA: TGCGCCAGCAGCTCGGGACAGGAGAGCACCATATATTTT
D gene: -; clone size: -; J gene: TRBJ1-1; V gene: TRBV4-3; CDR3 protein: CASSPQNAVASTEAFF; CDR3 DNA: TGCGCCAGCAGCCCCCAAAACGCCGTAGCCAGCACTGAAGCTTTCTTT
D gene: -; clone size: few; J gene: TRBJ2-7; V gene: TRBV7-2; CDR3 protein: CASSLRFPGSYEQYF; CDR3 DNA: TGTGCCAGCAGCTTACGTTTTCCGGGCTCCTACGAGCAGTACTTC
D gene: -; clone size: -; J gene: TRBJ2-7; V gene: TRBV7-9; CDR3 protein: CASSSIRGGGGSYEQYF; CDR3 DNA: TGTGCCAGCAGCTCAATACGTGGGGGCGGCGGTTCCTACGAGCAGTACTTC
D gene: -; clone size: -; J gene: TRBJ2-7; V gene: TRBV7-9; CDR3 protein: CASETDTYEQYF; CDR3 DNA: TGTGCCAGCGAGACAGACACCTACGAGCAGTACTTC
D gene: -; clone size: -; J gene: TRBJ2-5; V gene: TRBV7-2; CDR3 protein: CASSLMRQSETQYF; CDR3 DNA: TGTGCCAGCAGCTTAATGCGCCAATCTGAGACCCAGTACTTC
D gene: -; clone size: few; J gene: TRBJ2-2; V gene: TRBV7-9; CDR3 protein: CASSFGSPSTGELFF; CDR3 DNA: TGTGCCAGCAGCTTCGGGAGCCCCTCAACCGGGGAGCTGTTTTTT
D gene: -; clone size: -; J gene: TRBJ2-3; V gene: TRBV7-2; CDR3 protein: CASSLEIQVLDF; CDR3 DNA: TGTGCCAGCAGCTTAGAGATTCAGGTGTTAGATTTT
D gene: TRBD2; clone size: few; J gene: TRBJ2-1; V gene: TRBV27; CDR3 protein: CASSLTGGSPHNEQFF; CDR3 DNA: TGTGCCAGCAGTTTGACGGGCGGGAGCCCCCACAATGAGCAGTTCTTC
D gene: TRBD1; clone size: -; J gene: TRBJ2-5; V gene: TRBV9; CDR3 protein: CASSVGDSCQETQYF; CDR3 DNA: TGTGCCAGCAGCGTCGGGGACAGCTGCCAAGAGACCCAGTACTTC
D gene: TRBD1; clone size: few; J gene: TRBJ1-5; V gene: TRBV28; CDR3 protein: CAGGGTGIRVRSQPQHF; CDR3 DNA: TGTGCCGGAGGGGGGACAGGGATACGAGTAAGAAGTCAGCCCCAGCATTTT
D gene: -; clone size: -; J gene: TRBJ2-7; V gene: TRBV6-5; CDR3 protein: CASRVASEGYEQYF; CDR3 DNA: TGTGCCAGCAGAGTAGCCTCGGAGGGCTACGAGCAGTACTTC
D gene: -; clone size: -; J gene: TRBJ1-5; V gene: TRBV7-7; CDR3 protein: CASTINGRQPQHF; CDR3 DNA: TGTGCTAGCACTATAAATGGGAGGCAGCCCCAGCATTTT
D gene: -; clone size: -; J gene: TRBJ2-1; V gene: TRBV27; CDR3 protein: CASSGLSGASYDEQFF; CDR3 DNA: TGTGCCAGCAGTGGGCTCTCTGGGGCCTCCTACGATGAGCAGTTCTTC
D gene: TRBD2; clone size: few; J gene: TRBJ2-4; V gene: TRBV6-1; CDR3 protein: CASSEDGGGRF; CDR3 DNA: TGTGCCAGCAGTGAAGATGGGGGGGGTCGCTTC
D gene: -; clone size: -; J gene: TRBJ1-3; V gene: TRBV10-3; CDR3 protein: CASGKPGRGNTIYF; CDR3 DNA: TGTGCCAGCGGTAAGCCTGGAAGGGGAAACACCATATATTTT
D gene: -; clone size: few; J gene: TRBJ2-1; V gene: TRBV6-5; CDR3 protein: CASSYERAGGYNEQFF; CDR3 DNA: TGTGCCAGCAGTTACGAGAGGGCAGGAGGTTACAATGAGCAGTTCTTC
D gene: -; clone size: few; J gene: TRBJ2-7; V gene: TRBV19; CDR3 protein: CASSIEDSYEQYF; CDR3 DNA: TGTGCCAGTAGTATAGAGGACAGCTACGAGCAGTACTTC
D gene: -; clone size: -; J gene: TRBJ2-1; V gene: TRBV28; CDR3 protein: CASVRGGSSYNEQFF; CDR3 DNA: TGTGCCAGCGTCAGAGGGGGAAGCTCCTACAATGAGCAGTTCTTC
D gene: TRBD2; clone size: few; J gene: TRBJ2-3; V gene: TRBV6-5; CDR3 protein: CASSRGLAGDRAMYF; CDR3 DNA: TGTGCCAGCAGCCGCGGACTAGCGGGAGATAGGGCGATGTATTTT
D gene: -; clone size: -; J gene: TRBJ1-1; V gene: TRBV7-2; CDR3 protein: CASSLVIGGSTEAFF; CDR3 DNA: TGTGCCAGCAGCTTAGTTATAGGCGGGAGCACTGAAGCTTTCTTT
D gene: TRBD2; clone size: few; J gene: TRBJ2-7; V gene: TRBV6-1; CDR3 protein: CASSEQSGRPYYEQYF; CDR3 DNA: TGTGCCAGCAGTGAACAAAGCGGGAGGCCATACTACGAGCAGTACTTC
D gene: TRBD1; clone size: -; J gene: TRBJ2-7; V gene: TRBV6-1; CDR3 protein: CASSEPTGGRGYEQYF; CDR3 DNA: TGTGCCAGCAGTGAACCCACAGGGGGTAGAGGTTACGAGCAGTACTTC
D gene: -; clone size: -; J gene: TRBJ2-2; V gene: TRBV5-1; CDR3 protein: CASSPWTENTGELFF; CDR3 DNA: TGCGCCAGCAGCCCCTGGACTGAAAACACCGGGGAGCTGTTTTTT
D gene: TRBD2; clone size: few; J gene: TRBJ2-3; V gene: TRBV7-2; CDR3 protein: CASSVGTSGTDTQYF; CDR3 DNA: TGTGCCAGCAGCGTCGGGACTAGCGGGACAGATACGCAGTATTTT
D gene: -; clone size: few; J gene: TRBJ1-2; V gene: TRBV10-3; CDR3 protein: CAIPGYYGYTF; CDR3 DNA: TGTGCCATCCCGGGGTACTATGGCTACACCTTC
D gene: -; clone size: -; J gene: TRBJ1-1; V gene: TRBV20-1; CDR3 protein: CSAPTSTEAFF; CDR3 DNA: TGCAGTGCTCCCACGAGCACTGAAGCTTTCTTT
D gene: -; clone size: -; J gene: TRBJ2-2; V gene: TRBV25-1; CDR3 protein: CASSEGATRMENTGELFF; CDR3 DNA: TGTGCCAGCAGTGAAGGGGCGACCCGAATGGAGAACACCGGGGAGCTGTTTTTT
D gene: TRBD1; clone size: -; J gene: TRBJ1-2; V gene: TRBV4-3; CDR3 protein: CASSPGTGGNYGYTF; CDR3 DNA: TGCGCCAGCAGCCCTGGTACAGGGGGCAACTATGGCTACACCTTC
D gene: TRBD2; clone size: few; J gene: TRBJ2-7; V gene: TRBV28; CDR3 protein: CASSHDTSGRVDEQYF; CDR3 DNA: TGTGCCAGCAGTCACGATACTAGCGGGAGGGTCGACGAGCAGTACTTC
D gene: -; clone size: few; J gene: TRBJ2-1; V gene: TRBV7-9; CDR3 protein: CASSPSGTRNEQFF; CDR3 DNA: TGTGCCAGCAGCCCATCCGGGACACGTAATGAGCAGTTCTTC
D gene: TRBD1; clone size: -; J gene: TRBJ1-1; V gene: TRBV27; CDR3 protein: CASSLSGGGNTEAFF; CDR3 DNA: TGTGCCAGCAGTTTATCAGGGGGCGGGAACACTGAAGCTTTCTTT
D gene: -; clone size: few; J gene: TRBJ2-7; V gene: TRBV7-8; CDR3 protein: CASSARLGYEQYF; CDR3 DNA: TGTGCCAGCAGCGCCAGACTAGGCTACGAGCAGTACTTC
D gene: -; clone size: few; J gene: TRBJ2-3; V gene: TRBV20-1; CDR3 protein: CSASGTQYF; CDR3 DNA: TGCAGTGCTTCCGGTACGCAGTATTTT
D gene: TRBD2; clone size: few; J gene: TRBJ2-7; V gene: TRBV28; CDR3 protein: CASRPSGLGLAVSYEQYF; CDR3 DNA: TGTGCCAGCAGGCCCTCCGGTTTGGGACTAGCGGTCTCCTACGAGCAGTACTTC
D gene: TRBD1; clone size: few; J gene: TRBJ2-5; V gene: TRBV15; CDR3 protein: CATSSSPTGWETQYF; CDR3 DNA: TGTGCCACCAGCTCCTCCCCGACAGGGTGGGAGACCCAGTACTTC
D gene: -; clone size: few; J gene: TRBJ1-1; V gene: TRBV25-1; CDR3 protein: CASSDLGLLKTEAFF; CDR3 DNA: TGTGCCAGCAGTGATCTCGGACTCCTTAAAACTGAAGCTTTCTTT
D gene: TRBD1; clone size: few; J gene: TRBJ1-2; V gene: TRBV27; CDR3 protein: CASSLEGAPNYGYTF; CDR3 DNA: TGTGCCAGCAGTTTAGAGGGGGCCCCTAACTATGGCTACACCTTC
D gene: TRBD1; clone size: few; J gene: TRBJ1-6; V gene: TRBV19; CDR3 protein: CASSSRDRSSRVTLHF; CDR3 DNA: TGTGCCAGTAGTTCCCGGGACAGGAGCAGTCGGGTCACCCTCCACTTT
D gene: TRBD1; clone size: -; J gene: TRBJ2-7; V gene: TRBV19; CDR3 protein: CASSQTGADEQYF; CDR3 DNA: TGTGCCAGTAGCCAGACAGGGGCAGACGAGCAGTACTTC
D gene: -; clone size: few; J gene: TRBJ2-7; V gene: TRBV6-1; CDR3 protein: CASSPRQNSYEQYF; CDR3 DNA: TGTGCCAGCAGTCCACGACAGAACTCTTACGAGCAGTACTTC
D gene: -; clone size: -; J gene: TRBJ1-1; V gene: TRBV4-3; CDR3 protein: CASSQDPWGGPSTEAFF; CDR3 DNA: TGCGCCAGCAGCCAAGATCCCTGGGGGGGGCCAAGCACTGAAGCTTTCTTT
D gene: TRBD1; clone size: few; J gene: TRBJ2-1; V gene: TRBV4-1; CDR3 protein: CASSLGQGGVGYNEQFF; CDR3 DNA: TGCGCCAGCAGCCTGGGACAGGGAGGGGTGGGATACAATGAGCAGTTCTTC
D gene: -; clone size: -; J gene: TRBJ2-5; V gene: TRBV15; CDR3 protein: CATSRDQGRGRETQYF; CDR3 DNA: TGTGCCACCAGCAGAGATCAGGGCAGGGGCCGGGAGACCCAGTACTTC
D gene: TRBD2; clone size: few; J gene: TRBJ2-7; V gene: TRBV7-2; CDR3 protein: CASSFESGGAYEQYF; CDR3 DNA: TGTGCCAGCAGCTTTGAAAGCGGGGGCGCCTACGAGCAGTACTTC
D gene: TRBD1; clone size: -; J gene: TRBJ2-1; V gene: TRBV25-1; CDR3 protein: CASSATGGTYNEQFF; CDR3 DNA: TGTGCCAGCAGTGCGACAGGGGGTACCTACAATGAGCAGTTCTTC